There are a few counts of the clone carrying this TCR beta chain. These data are taken from a study of response to subunit inactivated influenza vaccine. TCRdb itself ran the RT-PCR reads through MiXCR, one entry per CDR3 protein. The sample yields approximately 500,000 distinct CDR3 sequences, around a quarter seen once. V trimming: 1 base; J trimming: 4 bases; junction bases outside the gene matches: 5. Germline V gives CDR1 LNHNV, CDR2 YYDKDF (reference sequence). CDR3 length: 18 amino acids. The data were also submitted as part of a second study, on T cells expressing NK-cell markers. That paper adds: With UMIs, 5'RACE template switching was used to make TCR beta cDNA.

The chain recombines TRBV15 with TRBJ2-1, with 15 positions matching TRBD2. This material consisted of CD4+ T cells sorted from PBMCs, taken about 13 days after vaccination. This clonotype originated in a man between 45 and 60 years old who received an inactivated influenza vaccine. CDR3 amino acids: CATSRGTSGRVGYNEQFF. The CDR3 nucleotides are TGTGCCACCAGCAGAGGGACTAGCGGGAGGGTGGGGTACAATGAGCAGTTCTTC.